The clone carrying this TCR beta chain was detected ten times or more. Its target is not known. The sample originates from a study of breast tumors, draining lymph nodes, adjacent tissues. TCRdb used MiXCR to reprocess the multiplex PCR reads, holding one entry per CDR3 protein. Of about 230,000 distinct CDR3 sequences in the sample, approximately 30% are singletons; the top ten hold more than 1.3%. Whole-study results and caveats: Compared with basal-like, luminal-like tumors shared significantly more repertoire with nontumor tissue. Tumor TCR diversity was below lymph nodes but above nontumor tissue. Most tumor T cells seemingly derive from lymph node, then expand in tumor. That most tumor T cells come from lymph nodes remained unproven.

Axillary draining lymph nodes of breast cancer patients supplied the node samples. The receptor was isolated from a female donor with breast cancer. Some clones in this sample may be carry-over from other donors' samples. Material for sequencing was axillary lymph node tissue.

The CDR3 here is CASSLAVTGVTDTQYF. CDR3 DNA: TGTGCCAGCAGCTTAGCGGTGACAGGGGTGACAGATACGCAGTATTTT. The gene calls are TRBV7-6 and TRBJ2-3; 8 nucleotides agree with TRBD1. V trimming: 0 bases; J trimming: 3 bases; junction bases outside the gene matches: 5. The V gene's germline CDR1 is SGHVS and CDR2 FNYEAQ. This CDR3 is built from 16 residues.